The 9 T cell receptor beta chains below were found in one sample sequenced in a study of blood T cells in healthy people across ages. With a J-beta primer mix and a sample-barcoded 5' primer, a second PCR ran roughly 6 to 12 cycles. From the 5' RACE reads, TCRdb called clonotypes with MiXCR, one entry per CDR3 protein. The sample gives about 2 million distinct CDR3 sequences, just under 50% of which show up once; approximately 2.1% is in the top ten. The sequencing sample was made of blood. These receptors were collected from a woman aged 40 to 50 in good health.

The V gene is TRBV6-6, the J gene TRBJ1-4; D is uncertain. CDR3 length: 15 residues. With 7 bases removed from V and 0 bases from J, the gap between germline ends came to 12 bases. Germline CDR1 reads MNHNY; CDR2 reads SVGAGI (reference sequence). The CDR3 nucleotides read TGTGCCAGCACAAGACTGGGGACAACTAATGAAAAACTGTTTTTT. Its translation: CASTRLGTTNEKLFF.

V gene TRBV10-3 combines with J gene TRBJ2-1, with D perhaps TRBD1 or TRBD2 (5 bases each). The V end was cut by 6 bases, the J end by 9 bases, with 18 bases between. The CDR3 extends over 14 amino acids. Per germline, CDR1 ENHRY and CDR2 SYGVKD. In DNA form, the CDR3 reads TGTGCCATCAGGGACCGGGACCCCCTCGGTGAGCAGTTCTTC. This codes for CAIRDRDPLGEQFF.

This sequence joins TRBV3-1 and TRBJ2-1; D is perhaps TRBD2 (5 bases). Between the trimmed V and J ends, which lost 4 bases and 0 bases, there was a span of 16 bases. Germline V lookup: CDR1 LGHDT, CDR2 YNNKEL (reference sequence). This CDR3 is built from 17 residues. The DNA of the CDR3 is TGTGCCAGCAGCCGTAGACGGGGAACGATCTCCTACAATGAGCAGTTCTTC. This encodes CASSRRRGTISYNEQFF.

This clonotype was seen only once. Written as DNA, the CDR3 is TGCAGCGTTGATACAGGCCCAGGGTACGAGCAGTACTTC. Translated, it gives CSVDTGPGYEQYF. This sequence joins TRBV29-1 and TRBJ2-7, with D maybe TRBD1 (5 bases). This CDR3 comprises 13 residues. Germline CDR1 and CDR2: SQVTM and ANQGSEA. Deletions cut 3 bases from V and 4 bases from J, with 13 bases between.

There are a few counts of this clonotype. J is TRBJ2-5 and V is TRBV5-1, with D hard to call. Per germline, CDR1 SGHRS and CDR2 YFSETQ. The CDR3 covers 13 residues. Deletions cut 0 bases from V and 5 bases from J, with 8 bases between. The CDR3 bases are TGCGCCAGCAGCTTGGAATGGGTGGAGACCCAGTACTTC. It yields the protein CASSLEWVETQYF. The variable domain in full, with the rest retrieved from reference TRBV5-1 and TRBJ2-5, is KAGVTQTPRYLIKTRGQQVTLSCSPISGHRSVSWYQQTPGQGLQFLFEYFSETQRNKGNFPGRFSGRQFSNSRSEMNVSTLELGDSALYLCASSLEWVETQYFGPGTRLLVL.

This chain uses TRBV28 with TRBJ2-7, with D possibly TRBD1 on 8 matching bases. The CDR3 sequence is 16 residues long. Trimming removed 6 bases from V and 5 bases from J, with 23 bases in between. Germline V gene sequence: CDR1 MDHEN, CDR2 SYDVKM. This chain's CDR3 is CASRQGGTGTLNEQYF. The CDR3 nucleotides read TGTGCCAGCAGGCAGGGGGGGACAGGTACCCTCAACGAGCAGTACTTC. Full variable domain (outside the CDR3, taken from reference TRBV28 and TRBJ2-7): DVKVTQSSRYLVKRTGEKVFLECVQDMDHENMFWYRQDPGLGLRLIYFSYDVKMKEKGDIPEGYSVSREKKERFSLILESASTNQTSMYLCASRQGGTGTLNEQYFGPGTRLTVT.

The chain uses TRBV6-6 and TRBJ2-6; the match to TRBD1 covers 10 bases. The CDR3 totals 16 residues. V shed 10 bases and J 0 bases; nucleotides not matched to a gene: 6. The V gene's germline CDR1 is MNHNY and CDR2 SVGAGI (reference sequence). The CDR3 nucleotides are TGTGCCACTGGGGACAGGGGACCCTCTGGGGCCAACGTCCTGACTTTC. This sequence encodes CATGDRGPSGANVLTF.

The chain uses TRBV10-3 and TRBJ1-6, with TRBD1 as a possible D gene (6 bases). Trimming removed 6 bases from V and 7 bases from J, with 16 bases in between. This CDR3 contains 15 residues. Germline CDR1 reads ENHRY; CDR2 reads SYGVKD. Written as DNA, the CDR3 is TGTGCCATCAGGGACGAACAGGGTAGCAATTCACCCCTCCACTTT. It specifies CAIRDEQGSNSPLHF.

For the CDR3, the DNA is TGTGCCAGCAGCCAAGAACCTCACGGGGACTATGGCTACACCTTC. Amino acid sequence: CASSQEPHGDYGYTF. V gene TRBV3-1 combines with J gene TRBJ1-2; the D is unclear. V lost 0 bases and J 3 bases, leaving 11 bases between the germline ends. Looked up from germline, CDR1 is LGHDT and CDR2 is YNNKEL (reference sequence). The CDR3 extends over 15 amino acids.